This record covers a single T cell receptor beta chain. The data were taken from a study of cytomegalovirus exposure and HLA in healthy donors. Germline assignment: CDR1 SGHVS and CDR2 FQNEAQ. The CDR3 runs 16 residues. The J segment lost 5 bases and the V segment lost 4 bases, leaving 13 bases of the junction unmatched. Primers for the PCR totalled 60 Vbeta and 13 Jbeta. Produced via immunoSEQ multiplex PCR; TCRdb's table is partial and in-frame only. The repertoire includes 150,000 to 200,000 clones, approximately 84% of them detected once, and under 0.4% sits in the top ten. The TCR sequence derives from a boy younger than 10 in good health and CMV-seronegative. The chain carries TRBV7-8 and TRBJ2-5; 7 nucleotides line up with TRBD2. The sample consisted of PBMCs. The CDR3 sequence: CASSSFDGGDDETQYF. As DNA, the CDR3 is TGTGCCAGCAGCTCCTTTGATGGGGGGGATGATGAGACCCAGTACTTC.